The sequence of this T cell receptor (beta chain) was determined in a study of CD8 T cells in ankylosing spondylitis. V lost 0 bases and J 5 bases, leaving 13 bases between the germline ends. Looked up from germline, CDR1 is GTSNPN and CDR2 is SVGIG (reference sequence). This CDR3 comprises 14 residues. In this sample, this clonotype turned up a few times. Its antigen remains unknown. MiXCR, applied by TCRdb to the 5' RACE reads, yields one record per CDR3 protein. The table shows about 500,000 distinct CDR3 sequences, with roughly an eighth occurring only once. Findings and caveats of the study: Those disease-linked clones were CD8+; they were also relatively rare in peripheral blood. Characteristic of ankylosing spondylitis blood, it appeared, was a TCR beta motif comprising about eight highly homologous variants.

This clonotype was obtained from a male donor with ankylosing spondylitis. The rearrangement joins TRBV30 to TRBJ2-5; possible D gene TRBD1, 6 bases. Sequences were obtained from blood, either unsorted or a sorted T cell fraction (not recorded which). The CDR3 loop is CAWSVRRGRETQYF. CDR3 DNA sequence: TGTGCCTGGAGTGTTCGCAGGGGACGGGAGACCCAGTACTTC.